This T cell receptor (beta chain) stems from a study of spatial heterogeneity in lung cancer. Study-level findings and limits: Tracking of tumor mutation counts was seen in expanded intratumoral alpha and beta TCR counts.

With 6 bases clipped from V and 4 bases from J, the junction kept 10 bases outside the gene matches. This CDR3 has 15 amino acids. Germline assignment: CDR1 MNHEY and CDR2 SMNVEV (reference sequence). This clonotype is deemed large (0.1 to 1%). Antigen: not known. One entry per CDR3 protein results from TCRdb running MiXCR on the 5' RACE reads. The table shows about 8,100 distinct CDR3 sequences, with 5% to 6% occurring only once. Time point noted: sample taken at primary tumor resection. The sample here was lung tumor tissue, taken at surgery. The J gene is TRBJ2-3, the V gene TRBV27; TRBD2 matches 7 bases. This receptor was obtained from a male donor with early-stage non-small cell lung cancer. CDR3 DNA sequence: TGTGCCAGCAGCCCTCCGCGGGAGACGCCAGATACGCAGTATTTT. As protein: CASSPPRETPDTQYF.